This record looks at one T cell receptor beta chain sequence and its context. Its antigen is still unknown. The germline V gene has CDR1 SGHVS and CDR2 FQNEAQ. This CDR3 comprises 16 residues. V lost 1 base to trimming and J lost 8 bases; unmatched junction nucleotides: 9. The table came from immunoSEQ multiplex PCR; TCRdb's copy has only in-frame clones and leaves some out. Found here are roughly 150,000 clones, 75% to 90% of them singletons; the top ten hold approximately 7.2%. The data stem from a study of T cell responses to AZD1222 COVID-19 vaccine. Study-level findings and limits: At study baseline, merely roughly 6 AZD1222 recipients were seropositive.

The receptor comes from an adult in good health. Sequenced here: peripheral blood, sampled on day 0 of AZD1222 vaccination. The chain combines TRBV7-8 with TRBJ1-4; 8 bases line up with TRBD1. CDR3 sequence: CASSLGDRRSGEKLFF. The CDR3 nucleotides read TGTGCCAGCAGCTTAGGGGACAGGAGGAGCGGAGAAAAACTGTTTTTT.